The present T cell receptor beta chain was sequenced within a study of T cells after yellow fever vaccination. Turning to this clonotype: Its specificity is unknown.

Study-level points and caveats: Overall, a small share of clonotypes was seen in both CD4 and CD8 compartments.

Unmatched junction bases numbered 6, after V lost 4 bases and J lost 6 bases. There are 17 residues in the CDR3. Germline-derived CDR1 and CDR2 are WSHSY and SAAADI. The study made its TCR cDNA through 5'RACE template switching. That step introduced a universal primer site along with UMIs. A single record per CDR3 protein comes from TCRdb applying MiXCR to the 5' RACE reads. The data hold about 300,000 distinct CDR3 sequences, with 7.5% to 9% observed a single time. Source: CD4+ T cells sorted from PBMCs, taken 5 days after the yellow fever booster vaccination. The chain joins TRBV10-2 to TRBJ2-2; 15 nucleotides align to TRBD2. This TCR came from a man younger than 35 who received the YFV17D yellow fever vaccine. The CDR3 DNA sequence: TGCGCCAGCAGTGGGACTAGCGGGGGGGCCGTCGCCGGGGAGCTGTTTTTT. As protein: CASSGTSGGAVAGELFF.